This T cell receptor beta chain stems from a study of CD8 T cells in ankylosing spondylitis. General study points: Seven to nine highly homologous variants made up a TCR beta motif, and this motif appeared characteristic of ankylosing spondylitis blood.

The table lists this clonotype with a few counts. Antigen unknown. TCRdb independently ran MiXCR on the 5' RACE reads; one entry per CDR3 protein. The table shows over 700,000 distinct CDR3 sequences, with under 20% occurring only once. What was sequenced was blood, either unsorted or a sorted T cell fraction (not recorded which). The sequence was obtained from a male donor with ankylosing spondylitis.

The CDR3: CSGIIGDRGSYEQYF. The CDR3 DNA reads as TGCAGCGGAATTATAGGGGACAGGGGCTCCTACGAGCAGTACTTC. The V and J genes are TRBV29-1 and TRBJ2-7; the match to TRBD1 covers 10 bases. Germline CDR1 and CDR2: SQVTM and ANQGSEA. The ends lost 7 bases at V and 0 bases at J; junction bases unmatched: 9. The CDR3 loop spans 15 amino acids.